Included here is one TCR beta chain sequence, with context. MiXCR, run by TCRdb on the 5' RACE reads, gives a single entry per CDR3 protein. Among 400,000 to 450,000 distinct CDR3 sequences listed, roughly 18% were seen once. V was cut by 3 bases and J by 16 bases, with 19 bases left in between. Germline lookup yields CDR1 SQVTM and CDR2 ANQGSEA. The CDR3 consists of 12 residues. The data derive from a study of T-cell memory formation after mild COVID-19. Source material: PBMCs or a T cell subset sorted from them (not recorded which). The TCR sequence derives from a young man who had mild COVID-19 (a few samples of this study predate the infection). Cell type and time point are not known. The V and J genes are TRBV29-1 and TRBJ2-1, with D tentatively TRBD1 (5 bases). The CDR3 DNA follows: TGCAGCGTTGACACACCACAGGCTTGGATATTCTTC. This sequence encodes CSVDTPQAWIFF.